Below, 5 T cell receptor beta chains from the same sample are listed, as sequenced in a study of blood T cell repertoires in COVID-19. Generated by immunoSEQ multiplex PCR, the TCRdb table keeps only in-frame clones and is missing some. The sample has over 100,000 clones, 88% seen once; the top ten hold about a tenth. Material for sequencing was peripheral blood. Receptor source: a man in his fifties or sixties with acute or convalescent COVID-19.

As DNA, the CDR3 is TGTGCCAGCAGTGAAGGGGGGCCTAGCAATCAGCCCCAGCATTTT. Protein product: CASSEGGPSNQPQHF. The chain links TRBV2 to TRBJ1-5; possible D gene TRBD1, 6 bases. The length of the CDR3 is 15 residues. Germline CDR1 SNHLY, CDR2 FYNNEI. Trimming removed 1 base from V and 0 bases from J, with 7 bases in between.

J is TRBJ1-6 and V is TRBV28; no clear D gene. The CDR3 length is 11 residues. Germline lookup yields CDR1 MDHEN and CDR2 SYDVKM. The germline V and J ends were trimmed by 2 bases and 14 bases, with 7 bases remaining between them. In nucleotides, the CDR3 is TGTGCCAGCAGTTTAGAACGGGCCCTCCACTTT. This codes for CASSLERALHF.

V and J are TRBV11-2 and TRBJ1-6; 7 nucleotides match TRBD1. CDR3 length: 15 residues. J gave up 9 bases and V 0 bases, and 5 bases lay outside the gene matches. Germline CDR1 reads SGHAT; CDR2 reads FQNNGV. Here the CDR3 reads CASSLDWQGVSPLHF. CDR3 nucleotides: TGTGCCAGCAGCTTAGATTGGCAGGGGGTTTCACCCCTCCACTTT. Using reference TRBV11-2 and TRBJ1-6 for the parts outside the CDR3, the full variable domain is EAGVAQSPRYKIIEKRQSVAFWCNPISGHATLYWYQQILGQGPKLLIQFQNNGVVDDSQLPKDRFSAERLKGVDSTLKIQPAKLEDSAVYLCASSLDWQGVSPLHFGNGTRLTVT.

The chain combines TRBV5-6 with TRBJ2-7, with a tentative D call TRBD1 (5 bases). In germline, CDR1 is SGHDT, CDR2 YYEEEE. The length of the CDR3 is 16 residues. V was pared by 1 base and J by 0 bases, with 14 bases between. CDR3 loop: CASSLYGASNSYEQYF. The CDR3 bases are TGTGCCAGCAGCTTGTATGGGGCCTCTAACTCCTACGAGCAGTACTTC.

This chain uses TRBV28 with TRBJ2-3; TRBD1 agrees at 7 bases. This CDR3 has 13 amino acids. V was pared by 5 bases and J by 1 base, with 0 bases of the junction left unmatched. Germline values: CDR1 MDHEN, CDR2 SYDVKM. CDR3 region: CASSGQGTDTQYF. Written as DNA, the CDR3 is TGTGCCAGCAGTGGACAGGGCACAGATACGCAGTATTTT.